This T cell receptor (beta chain) was captured in a study of T cell responses to AZD1222 COVID-19 vaccine (dated by TCRdb to the early 2020s). With respect to the entire study: AZD1222 recipients with second doses at about 4 weeks or about 12 weeks were pooled, because spike-specific TCR depth and breadth did not differ between schedules. A total of 233 trial participants underwent TCR sequencing, of whom around 200 received two doses of AZD1222 and some 26 received two doses of the MenACWY control vaccine. Trial participants were enrolled by age into subgroups of 18-55, 56-69 and 70-plus years, and 148, 28 and 57 TCR-sequenced participants, respectively, were included in these subgroups.

About this clone itself: Its binding antigen is unknown. Base quality data are lacking; no much larger clone is found one base away.

The CDR3 regions of human TCRbeta chains were subjected to immunosequencing. The study's processing was this. Repertoire TCRs were checked for matches against a reference library of SARS-CoV-2-specific TCRs that had been generated using the MIRA antigen-specificity platform. Breadth was defined as the fraction of unique TCRs that were SARS-CoV-2-associated, and depth was defined as the fraction of total T cells that were SARS-CoV-2-associated. Each spike-specific TCR was assigned to its reactive spike region and to a CD4 or CD8 class using the MIRA data. Log10-transformed breadth and depth values were compared by one-way ANOVA with Sidak's multiple comparisons tests. Imported from immuneACCESS, the table was reduced by TCRdb to in-frame sequences with V and J called. These copies leave out some clones; in studies compared against another copy, an unresolved V gene accounts for under half, and the cause of the remainder is not known. V and J calls and clone size follow that table, whereas D and trimming were derived from the DNA. This sample lists about 160,000 clones; about 90% were detected once. The ten largest clones capture around 1.8% of the sample.

V was cut back by 5 bases and J by 0 bases, leaving a gap of 13 bases between them. The germline V gene (reference sequence) provides CDR1 LNHDA and CDR2 SQIVND. From its cysteine to its phenylalanine, the CDR3 spans 15 amino acids. The kept DNA is CDR3 alone, 45 bases in frame from the first base. Interpreted using the paper, the time point label stands for: baseline before first vaccination. Samples from vaccinated people were obtained from the UK trials COV001 and COV002, which included a single-blind randomized controlled phase 2/3 trial of AZD1222 (ChAdOx1 nCoV-19) in healthy adults. Trial participant PBMC samples were collected at day 0 and day 28 after the second dose for TCRbeta chain sequencing. The study at large found these results: After two AZD1222 doses, both the breadth and the depth of spike-specific TCRs were significantly higher than at day 0 and than in MenACWY recipients. Because no day 14 peak-response samples were available, repertoires were characterized only after the peak T cell response. The whole spike protein was spanned by vaccine-associated CD4 TCRs, and dominant responses were seen in regions 160-218 and 743-854. Conclusions about previously exposed vaccinees are limited because only six or seven AZD1222 recipients were SARS-CoV-2 seropositive at baseline. Participants were mostly white British and included more females than males, and it was suggested by the authors that clonal diversity may have been underestimated. The 56-69-year group was small, and its depth increase did not reach significance, likely because of low power. Epitopes outside the regions mutated in the B.1.351 and B.1.1.7 variants were reportedly recognized by nearly half of the unique spike-specific TCRs.

Sequences were derived from peripheral blood, sampled on day 0 of AZD1222 vaccination. The receptor was derived from an adult in good health. This sequence uses TRBV19 and TRBJ1-1; the D gene cannot be resolved reliably. The CDR3 corresponds to CASSWQPRMNTEAFF. DNA sequence: TGTGCCAGTAGTTGGCAGCCCCGCATGAACACTGAAGCTTTCTTT.